Sequencing of this T cell receptor (beta chain) was carried out in a study of control samples from healthy donors and cancer patients. This clone was recorded a few times. From germline, CDR1 is SGHRS and CDR2 YFSETQ. V was trimmed by 5 bases and J by 9 bases, leaving 18 bases between them. The CDR3 has 14 amino acids. The table came from immunoSEQ multiplex PCR; TCRdb's copy has only in-frame clones and leaves some out. This table holds approximately 150,000 clones, around nine tenths found once. The specimen was PBMCs. The chain is built from TRBV5-1 and TRBJ2-1, with D possibly being TRBD1 (6 bases). The source is a man between 50 and 59 years old with head and neck cancer. CDR3 bases: TGCGCCAGCAGACGTGTCTTGCCGGACAGTGAGCAGTTCTTC. Translation gives CASRRVLPDSEQFF.